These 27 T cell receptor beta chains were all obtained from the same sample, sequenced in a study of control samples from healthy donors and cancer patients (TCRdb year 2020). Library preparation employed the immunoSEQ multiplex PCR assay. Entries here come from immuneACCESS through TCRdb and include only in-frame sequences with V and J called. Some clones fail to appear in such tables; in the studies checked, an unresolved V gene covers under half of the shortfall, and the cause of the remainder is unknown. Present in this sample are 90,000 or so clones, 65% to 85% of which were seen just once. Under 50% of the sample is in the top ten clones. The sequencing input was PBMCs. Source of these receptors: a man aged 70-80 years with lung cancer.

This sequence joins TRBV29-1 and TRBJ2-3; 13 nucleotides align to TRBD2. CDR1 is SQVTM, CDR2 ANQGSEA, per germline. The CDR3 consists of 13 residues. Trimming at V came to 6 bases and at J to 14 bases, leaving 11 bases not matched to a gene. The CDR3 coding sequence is TGCAGCGTCCGACTAGCGGGGGGCTCTCTGTCGTATTTT. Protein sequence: CSVRLAGGSLSYF.

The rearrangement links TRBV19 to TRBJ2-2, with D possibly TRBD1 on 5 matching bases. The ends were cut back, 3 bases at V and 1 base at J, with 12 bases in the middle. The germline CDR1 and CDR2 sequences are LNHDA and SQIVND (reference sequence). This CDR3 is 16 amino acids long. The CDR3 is CASSITRVLNTGELFF. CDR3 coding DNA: TGTGCCAGTAGTATCACCAGGGTGTTGAACACCGGGGAGCTGTTTTTT.

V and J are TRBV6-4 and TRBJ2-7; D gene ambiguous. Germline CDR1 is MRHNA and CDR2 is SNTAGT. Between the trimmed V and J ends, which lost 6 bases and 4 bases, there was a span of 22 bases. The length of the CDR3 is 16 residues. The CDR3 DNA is TGTGCCAGCAGCCACCCTCGGAACAGTTCTAGGTACGAGCAGTACTTC. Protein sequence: CASSHPRNSSRYEQYF.

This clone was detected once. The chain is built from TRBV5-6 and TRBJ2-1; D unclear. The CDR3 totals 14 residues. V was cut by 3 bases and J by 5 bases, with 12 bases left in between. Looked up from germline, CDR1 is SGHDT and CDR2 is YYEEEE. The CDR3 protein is CASSSRYSHNEQFF. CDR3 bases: TGTGCCAGCAGCTCTCGATACTCACACAATGAGCAGTTCTTC. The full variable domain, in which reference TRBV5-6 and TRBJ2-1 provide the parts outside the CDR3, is DAGVTQSPTHLIKTRGQQVTLRCSPKSGHDTVSWYQQALGQGPQFIFQYYEEEERQRGNFPDRFSGHQFPNYSSELNVNALLLGDSALYLCASSSRYSHNEQFFGPGTRLTVL.

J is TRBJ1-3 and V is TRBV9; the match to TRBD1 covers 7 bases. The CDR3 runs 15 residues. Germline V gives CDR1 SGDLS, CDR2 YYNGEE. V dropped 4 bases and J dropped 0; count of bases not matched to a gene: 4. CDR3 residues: CASSRDSVSGNTIYF. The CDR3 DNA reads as TGTGCCAGCAGCCGGGACAGCGTCTCTGGAAACACCATATATTTT.

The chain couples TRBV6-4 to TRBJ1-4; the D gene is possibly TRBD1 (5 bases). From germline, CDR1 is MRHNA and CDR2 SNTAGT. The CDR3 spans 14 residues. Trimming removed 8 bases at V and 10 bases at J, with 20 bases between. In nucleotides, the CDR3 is TGTGCCAGCCGTCGGGACCGCGAGGAAGGAAAACTGTTTTTT. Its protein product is CASRRDREEGKLFF.

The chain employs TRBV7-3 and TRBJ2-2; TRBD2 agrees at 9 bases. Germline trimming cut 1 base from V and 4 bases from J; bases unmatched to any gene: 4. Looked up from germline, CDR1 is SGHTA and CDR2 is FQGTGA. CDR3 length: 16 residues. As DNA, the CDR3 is TGTGCCAGCAGCTTAAGCCTAGCGGGGAGCACCGGGGAGCTGTTTTTT. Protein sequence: CASSLSLAGSTGELFF.

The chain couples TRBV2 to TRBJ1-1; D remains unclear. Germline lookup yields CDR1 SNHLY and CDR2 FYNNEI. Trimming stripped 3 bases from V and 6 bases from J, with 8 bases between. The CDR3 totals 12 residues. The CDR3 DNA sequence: TGTGCCAGCAGTGAGTCACAACCTGAAGCTTTCTTT. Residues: CASSESQPEAFF. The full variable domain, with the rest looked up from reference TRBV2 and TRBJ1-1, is EPEVTQTPSHQVTQMGQEVILRCVPISNHLYFYWYRQILGQKVEFLVSFYNNEISEKSEIFDDQFSVERPDGSNFTLKIRSTKLEDSAMYFCASSESQPEAFFGQGTRLTVV.

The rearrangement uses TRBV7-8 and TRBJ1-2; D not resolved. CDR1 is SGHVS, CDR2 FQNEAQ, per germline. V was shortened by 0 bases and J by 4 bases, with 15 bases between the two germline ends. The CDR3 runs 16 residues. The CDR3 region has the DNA TGTGCCAGCAGCTTAGCGGAGACGACATCGGGCTATGGCTACACCTTC. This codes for CASSLAETTSGYGYTF.

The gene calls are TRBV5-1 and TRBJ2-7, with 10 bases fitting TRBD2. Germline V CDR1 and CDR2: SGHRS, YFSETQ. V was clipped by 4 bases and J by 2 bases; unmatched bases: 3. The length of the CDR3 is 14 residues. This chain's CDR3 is CASSNLAGAYEQYF. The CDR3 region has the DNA TGCGCCAGCAGCAATCTAGCGGGGGCCTACGAGCAGTACTTC.

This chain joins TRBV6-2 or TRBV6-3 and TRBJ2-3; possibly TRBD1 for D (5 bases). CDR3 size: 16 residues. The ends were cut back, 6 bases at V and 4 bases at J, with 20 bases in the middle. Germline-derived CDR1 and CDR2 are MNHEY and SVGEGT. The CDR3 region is CASSPPRTGVSDTQYF. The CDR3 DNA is TGTGCCAGCAGCCCTCCTAGAACAGGCGTTTCAGATACGCAGTATTTT.

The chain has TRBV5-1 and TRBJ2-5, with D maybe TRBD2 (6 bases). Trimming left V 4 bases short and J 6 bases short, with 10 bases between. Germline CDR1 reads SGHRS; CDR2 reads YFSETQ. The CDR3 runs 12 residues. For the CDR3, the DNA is TGCGCCAGCAGCGAGGGGAGGCAGACCCAGTACTTC. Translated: CASSEGRQTQYF.

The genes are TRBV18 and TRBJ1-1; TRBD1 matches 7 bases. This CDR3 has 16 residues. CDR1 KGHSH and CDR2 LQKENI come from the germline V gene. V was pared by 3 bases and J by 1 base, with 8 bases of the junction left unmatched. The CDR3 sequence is CASSPLDRQPNTEAFF. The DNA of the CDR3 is TGTGCCAGCTCACCGCTGGACAGGCAACCGAACACTGAAGCTTTCTTT.

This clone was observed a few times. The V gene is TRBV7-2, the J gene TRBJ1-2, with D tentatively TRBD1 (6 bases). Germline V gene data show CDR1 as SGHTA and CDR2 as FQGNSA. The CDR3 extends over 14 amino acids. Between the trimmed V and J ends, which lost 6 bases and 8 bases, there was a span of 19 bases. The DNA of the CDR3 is TGTGCCAGCAGTCCTTTTTGGGGGCATCGGGGCTACACCTTC. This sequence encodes CASSPFWGHRGYTF.

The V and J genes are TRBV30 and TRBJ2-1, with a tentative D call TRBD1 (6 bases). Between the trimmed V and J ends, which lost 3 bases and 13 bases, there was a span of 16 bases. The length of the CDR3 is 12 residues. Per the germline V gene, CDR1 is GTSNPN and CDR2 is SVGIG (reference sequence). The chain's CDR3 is CAWRGTGWGQFF. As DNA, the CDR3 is TGTGCCTGGAGAGGCACAGGGTGGGGACAGTTCTTC.

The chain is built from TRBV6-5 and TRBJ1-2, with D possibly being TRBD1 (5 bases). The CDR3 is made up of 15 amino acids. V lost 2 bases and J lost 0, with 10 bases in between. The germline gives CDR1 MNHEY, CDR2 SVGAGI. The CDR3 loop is CASSYGTKANYGYTF. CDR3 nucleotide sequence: TGTGCCAGCAGTTACGGGACCAAAGCTAACTATGGCTACACCTTC.

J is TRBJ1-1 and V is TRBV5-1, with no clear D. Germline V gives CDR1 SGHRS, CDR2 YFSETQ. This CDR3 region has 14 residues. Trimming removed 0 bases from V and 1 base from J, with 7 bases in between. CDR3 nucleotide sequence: TGCGCCAGCAGCTTGGACTATTCGAACACTGAAGCTTTCTTT. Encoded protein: CASSLDYSNTEAFF.

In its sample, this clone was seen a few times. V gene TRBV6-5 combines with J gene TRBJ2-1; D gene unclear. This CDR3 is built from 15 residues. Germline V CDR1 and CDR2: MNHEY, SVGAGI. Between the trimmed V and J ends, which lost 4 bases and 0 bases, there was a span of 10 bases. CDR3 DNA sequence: TGTGCCAGCAGTTTTCTGGCGGTCTCCTACAATGAGCAGTTCTTC. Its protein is CASSFLAVSYNEQFF.

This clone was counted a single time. As DNA, the CDR3 is TGTGCCAGCAGCCTCGGGAACAATGAGCAGTTCTTC. Translated: CASSLGNNEQFF. The chain uses TRBV11-2 and TRBJ2-1; TRBD2 might be the D (5 bases). The V end lost 5 bases, the J end lost 5 bases, and 7 bases lay between the germline ends. CDR3 length equals 12 residues. The germline V gene encodes CDR1 SGHAT and CDR2 FQNNGV.

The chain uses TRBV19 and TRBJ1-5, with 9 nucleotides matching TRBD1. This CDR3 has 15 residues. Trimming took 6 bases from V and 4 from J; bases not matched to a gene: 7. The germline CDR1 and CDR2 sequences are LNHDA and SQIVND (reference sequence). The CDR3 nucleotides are TGTGCCAGTAGGCCGGACAGGGGATCTAATCAGCCCCAGCATTTT. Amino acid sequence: CASRPDRGSNQPQHF. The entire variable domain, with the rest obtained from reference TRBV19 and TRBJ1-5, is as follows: DGGITQSPKYLFRKEGQNVTLSCEQNLNHDAMYWYRQDPGQGLRLIYYSQIVNDFQKGDIAEGYSVSREKKESFPLTVTSAQKNPTAFYLCASRPDRGSNQPQHFGDGTRLSIL.

CDR3 amino acids: CASSAGAQGHTEAFF. The CDR3 coding sequence is TGTGCCAGCAGCGCGGGGGCCCAGGGGCACACTGAAGCTTTCTTT. This sequence joins TRBV9 and TRBJ1-1, with D possibly matching TRBD1 (6 bases). The length of the CDR3 is 15 residues. In germline, CDR1 is SGDLS, CDR2 YYNGEE. Trimming took off 3 bases at V and 3 bases at J, with 15 bases between the two ends.

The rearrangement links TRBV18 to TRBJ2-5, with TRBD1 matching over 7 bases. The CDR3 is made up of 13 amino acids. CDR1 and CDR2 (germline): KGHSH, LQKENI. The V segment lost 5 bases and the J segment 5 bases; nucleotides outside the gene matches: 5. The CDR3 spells CASSADRVETQYF. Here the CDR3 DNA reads TGTGCCAGCTCAGCCGACAGGGTGGAGACCCAGTACTTC.

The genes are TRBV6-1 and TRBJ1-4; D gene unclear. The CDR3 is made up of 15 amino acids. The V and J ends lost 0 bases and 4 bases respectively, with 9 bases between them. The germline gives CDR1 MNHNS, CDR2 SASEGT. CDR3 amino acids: CASSEAGIGNEKLFF. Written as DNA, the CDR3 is TGTGCCAGCAGTGAAGCAGGGATTGGTAATGAAAAACTGTTTTTT.

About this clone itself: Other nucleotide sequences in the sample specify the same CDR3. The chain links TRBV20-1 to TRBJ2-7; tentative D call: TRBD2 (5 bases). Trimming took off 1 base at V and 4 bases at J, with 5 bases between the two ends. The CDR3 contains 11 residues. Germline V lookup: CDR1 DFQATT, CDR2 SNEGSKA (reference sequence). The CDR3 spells CSARGGYEQYF. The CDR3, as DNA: TGCAGTGCTAGAGGCGGGTACGAGCAGTACTTC.

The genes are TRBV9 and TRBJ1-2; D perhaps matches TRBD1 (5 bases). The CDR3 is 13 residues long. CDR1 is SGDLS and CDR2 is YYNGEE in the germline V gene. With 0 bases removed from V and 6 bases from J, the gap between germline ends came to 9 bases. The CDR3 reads CASSVEGVNGYTF. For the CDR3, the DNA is TGTGCCAGCAGCGTAGAAGGGGTGAATGGCTACACCTTC.

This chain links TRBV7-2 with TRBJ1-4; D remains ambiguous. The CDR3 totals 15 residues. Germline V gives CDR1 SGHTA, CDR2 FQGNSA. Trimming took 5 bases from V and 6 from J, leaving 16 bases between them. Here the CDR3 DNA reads TGTGCCAGCAGCCCCCGGTCTCCCTGGGATGAAAAACTGTTTTTT. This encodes CASSPRSPWDEKLFF.

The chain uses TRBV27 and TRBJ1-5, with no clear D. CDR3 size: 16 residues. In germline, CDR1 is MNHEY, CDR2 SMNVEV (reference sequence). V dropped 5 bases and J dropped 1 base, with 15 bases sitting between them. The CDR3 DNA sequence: TGTGCCAGCAGTCGTGGAGCCGCATCAAGCAATCAGCCCCAGCATTTT. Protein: CASSRGAASSNQPQHF.